These T cell receptor beta chains were read from a single sample in a study of regulatory T cells. Clones were read by immunoSEQ multiplex PCR, and TCRdb kept only the in-frame ones, dropping some. The sample holds about 30,000 clones, 85% to 95% seen once. Sequenced input: conventional CD4+ T cells sorted from blood. These receptors originate from a person aged 18-30 years with CD3G deficiency. Both conserved end residues are part of each CDR3. Each record gives: D gene, J gene, V gene, clone size, CDR3 DNA, CDR3 protein. A D gene is named only where the DNA matches it firmly. The size of a clone is reported for some rows only, either as once, few or many, or as a class for expanded clones.

- | TRBJ1-4 | TRBV6-1 | - | TGTGCCAGCAGTGCTACTGGGGGGGCGGGAGAAAAACTGTTTTTT | CASSATGGAGEKLFF
- | TRBJ2-1 | TRBV19 | - | TGTGCCAGTAGTATGATATCCGGGAACAATGAGCAGTTCTTC | CASSMISGNNEQFF
- | TRBJ1-2 | TRBV1 | few | TGCACCGAGGGGACAGGGACCGGCTACACCTTC | CTEGTGTGYTF
- | TRBJ1-5 | TRBV10-2 | - | TGCGCCAGCAGTGAGTCGCGTCCCCGGGGGAGAGATCAGCCCCAGCATTTT | CASSESRPRGRDQPQHF
TRBD2 | TRBJ2-3 | TRBV6-1 | - | TGTGCCAGCAGTTTTAGCGGGAGCACAGATACGCAGTATTTT | CASSFSGSTDTQYF
TRBD1 | TRBJ1-2 | TRBV19 | - | TGTGCCAGTAGTAAGGACAGGGGAAGGAATGGCTACACCTTC | CASSKDRGRNGYTF
- | TRBJ2-3 | TRBV5-1 | - | TGCGCCAGCAGCTTGGGGGCCCTTCGGGGTACGCAGTATTTT | CASSLGALRGTQYF
- | TRBJ1-1 | TRBV5-1 | - | TGCGCCAGCAGCTTGGAGGGGGGAACCACTGAAGCTTTCTTT | CASSLEGGTTEAFF
- | TRBJ1-3 | TRBV6-5 | - | TGTGCCAGCCGGGAAGGGGGATCGGGAAACACCATATATTTT | CASREGGSGNTIYF
- | TRBJ1-1 | TRBV6-1 | - | TGTGCCAGCAGTGAAGCGCCGGGGGGGAGAACTGAAGCTTTCTTT | CASSEAPGGRTEAFF
- | TRBJ2-6 | TRBV6-5 | - | TGTGCCAGCAAAAGGGACATGGGGGCCAACGTCCTGACTTTC | CASKRDMGANVLTF
- | TRBJ2-2 | TRBV10-3 | - | TGTGCCATCAGTTCGACCAGCGGGGAGCTGTTTTTT | CAISSTSGELFF
- | TRBJ2-1 | TRBV6-6 | few | TGTGCCATCAGGGGTAATAATGAGCAGTTCTTC | CAIRGNNEQFF
TRBD1 | TRBJ1-3 | TRBV18 | - | TGTGCCAGCTCAGCCCCGTTAAGGGGGCGGAAGGGAAACACCATATATTTT | CASSAPLRGRKGNTIYF
TRBD2 | TRBJ2-1 | TRBV30 | - | TGTGCCTGGAGTGGTGGACTAGTGCATGAGCAGTTCTTC | CAWSGGLVHEQFF
- | TRBJ2-6 | TRBV6-1 | - | TGTGCCAGCATAGAGTCTGGGGCCAACGTCCTGACTTTC | CASIESGANVLTF
TRBD1 | TRBJ2-7 | TRBV6-1 | - | TGTGCCAGCAGTGGACAGGGTGGGCACTACGAGCAGTACTTC | CASSGQGGHYEQYF
TRBD1 | TRBJ2-5 | TRBV5-1 | few | TGCGCCAGCAGCTGGGGAGCGGGACAGGGGGAGACCCAGTACTTC | CASSWGAGQGETQYF
- | TRBJ2-3 | TRBV5-1 | - | TGCGCCAGCAGATCCCGGGACCGAAGCACAGATACGCAGTATTTT | CASRSRDRSTDTQYF
- | TRBJ2-2 | TRBV28 | once | TGTGCCAGCAGCACCCCAAACACCGGGGAGCTGTTTTTT | CASSTPNTGELFF
TRBD2 | TRBJ2-1 | TRBV30 | once | TGTGCCTGGAGTTTGGGACTAGCGGGAGGAACACAGTTCTTC | CAWSLGLAGGTQFF
- | TRBJ1-2 | TRBV6-1 | - | TGTGCCAGCAGTTCCGGGGTCTATGGCTACACCTTC | CASSSGVYGYTF
- | TRBJ2-4 | TRBV6-1 | once | TGTGCCAGCATCCTGGCAGGGACAAACATTCAGTACTTC | CASILAGTNIQYF
TRBD2 | TRBJ2-2 | TRBV7-2 | - | TGTGCCAGCACCATGGGTGGGGGGGGCACCGGGGAGCTGTTTTTT | CASTMGGGGTGELFF
- | TRBJ2-3 | TRBV18 | - | TGTGCCAGCTCATTCAACACAGATACGCAGTATTTT | CASSFNTDTQYF
TRBD1 | TRBJ2-7 | TRBV28 | - | TGTGCCAGCAGTCAACAGGGGCCCGACGCTAATGAGCAGTACTTC | CASSQQGPDANEQYF
- | TRBJ2-6 | TRBV19 | - | TGTGCCAGTAGCCCGGGACACCTCTCCTCTGGGGCCAACGTCCTGACTTTC | CASSPGHLSSGANVLTF
- | TRBJ1-4 | TRBV15 | - | TGTGCCACCAGCAGAGATTCCGGAGGCGGGAAACTGTTTTTT | CATSRDSGGGKLFF
- | TRBJ2-3 | TRBV5-1 | - | TGCGCCAGCAGCTCAGGGACTCCCCGTGATACGCAGTATTTT | CASSSGTPRDTQYF
- | TRBJ2-1 | TRBV5-4 | - | TGTGCCAGCAGCTTGGGGGGCTCCTACAATGAGCAGTTCTTC | CASSLGGSYNEQFF
- | TRBJ2-1 | TRBV7-8 | - | TGTGCCAGCAGCTTAGGAAGGGCCTACAATGAGCAGTTCTTC | CASSLGRAYNEQFF
- | TRBJ2-7 | TRBV10-2 | once | TGCGCCAGCAGTGAGTCGGCGGGACAGCACTACGAGCAGTACTTC | CASSESAGQHYEQYF
- | TRBJ2-5 | TRBV11-2 | - | TGTGCCAGCAGCTTAGATAGCCGGGGGACCCAGTACTTC | CASSLDSRGTQYF
TRBD2 | TRBJ2-1 | TRBV5-1 | - | TGCGCCAGCAGCCCTCTAGCGGCTCAATACAATGAGCAGTTCTTC | CASSPLAAQYNEQFF
TRBD2 | TRBJ2-3 | TRBV6-1 | - | TGTGCCAGCAGTGAAGGAGCGGGAGGGCCGAAAGATACGCAGTATTTT | CASSEGAGGPKDTQYF
TRBD1 | TRBJ1-5 | TRBV28 | - | TGTGCCAGCAGTTCCGACAGGGTGGAGGGTAATCAGCCCCAGCATTTT | CASSSDRVEGNQPQHF
TRBD1 | TRBJ2-6 | TRBV28 | - | TGTGCCAGCAGTCGTAAGTGGACAGGGTCTATTGCTGGGGCCAACGTCCTGACTTTC | CASSRKWTGSIAGANVLTF
- | TRBJ2-3 | TRBV5-5 | - | TGTGCCAGCAGCTTGGAAAAGGCGACGCAGTATTTT | CASSLEKATQYF
- | TRBJ2-1 | TRBV6-1 | - | TGTGCCAGCAGTGGAGCCGGACCGAGCTCCTACAATGAGCAGTTCTTC | CASSGAGPSSYNEQFF
- | TRBJ2-1 | TRBV6-5 | - | TGTGCCAGCACCCCGTTGGTGAGAGGAGACAATGAGCAGTTCTTC | CASTPLVRGDNEQFF
- | TRBJ2-1 | TRBV19 | - | TGTGCCAGTAGTATAGGAGCGGGCTTTTACAATGAGCAGTTCTTC | CASSIGAGFYNEQFF
TRBD1 | TRBJ1-1 | TRBV4-1 | - | TGCGCCAGCAGCCCCCGACAGGGGGCAAGTACTGAAGCTTTCTTT | CASSPRQGASTEAFF